This TCR beta chain emerged from a study of vaccination effects on CD4 cells after COVID-19. The study, taken as a whole, reports: Marked clonal contraction was seen late after vaccination (in both infection- and vaccine-induced clones).

Investigators separated out CD4+ T cells once around 11 days of culture had passed. Participants each got two BNT162b2 or mRNA-1273 vaccine doses. Absence of prior SARS-CoV-2 infection characterized the vaccine recipients, who showed negative nucleocapsid antibodies. IL-2 medium supplanted half the medium on days 3 and 7. With regard to this clone: Its antigen remains unidentified.

The method was immunoSEQ multiplex PCR; TCRdb's version includes in-frame clones alone and lacks a portion of them. The data hold about 73,000 clones, with around 67% observed a single time. The receptor was derived from a human donor who received a COVID-19 vaccine. This sample comprised CD4+ T cells from PBMCs cultured without peptide, obtained after COVID-19 vaccination.

This CDR3 reads CASSPAGRKYEQYV. Here the CDR3 DNA reads TGTGCCAGCAGCCCCGCAGGGAGGAAGTACGAGCAGTACGTC. The J gene is TRBJ2-7, the V gene TRBV5-6, with D possibly being TRBD2 (6 bases). This CDR3 is built from 14 residues. Trimming left V 4 bases short and J 4 bases short, with 15 bases between. CDR1 is SGHDT, CDR2 YYEEEE, per germline.